This TCR beta chain was observed in a study of Graves' ophthalmopathy and Graves' hyperthyroidism (dated by TCRdb to the late 2010s). Describing the broader study: Peripheral blood was collected at initial diagnosis, before any treatment. The study used signatures of the TCR beta repertoire to tell Graves' ophthalmopathy apart from Graves' hyperthyroidism and to predict which patients would progress to ophthalmopathy. In total, around 130 blood samples were TCR-sequenced: some 40 ophthalmopathy, approximately 75 hyperthyroidism and approximately 17 hyperthyroidism-to-ophthalmopathy patients. To explore V-J signatures that separate ophthalmopathy from hyperthyroidism, a discovery set of approximately 100 patients was enrolled, consisting of about 41 with ophthalmopathy and roughly 60 with stable hyperthyroidism. An independent validation cohort was composed of roughly 18 hyperthyroidism patients and 17 patients who later progressed from hyperthyroidism to ophthalmopathy. T-cell repertoires of thyroid tissue and blood were compared in five or six hyperthyroidism patients. Following sample collection, hyperthyroidism patients were given methimazole at a starting dose of 30 mg daily, and ophthalmopathy patients were given high-dose intravenous methylprednisolone.

This clonotype has at least ten counts. What antigen it recognizes has not been identified. No per-base quality is available; no much larger clone lies one base away. Overall study results and their limits: The 13-signature model separated ophthalmopathy from stable hyperthyroidism with roughly 88% sensitivity and about 81% specificity in cross-validation, and 80%/75% in the test set. In validation, the model predicted ophthalmopathy progression with about 71% sensitivity and around 72% specificity; fewer than 15 predicted patients were CT-confirmed with GO in a median of around 6.5 months. Sample size was not statistically predetermined, and group allocation was not concealed from the investigators. Most of the expanded thyroid clonotypes with a frequency above 0.001 were also detected in blood, and it was suggested that the thyroid immune response may be reflected by blood repertoires.

The CDR3 sequence holds 14 residues, the cysteine and phenylalanine included. Left in the record is the CDR3 DNA by itself, 42 bases read in frame from the first base. As encoded in the germline V gene, CDR1 is SGHAT while CDR2 is FQNNGV. V has 3 bases trimmed and J has 5 bases trimmed; junction bases matching no gene number 3. For repertoire sequencing, TCR beta CDR3 regions were amplified from RNA transcripts. The first round was an RT-PCR using HTBI primers with the Qiagen OneStep RT-PCR kit, and this first round was followed by a second-round multiplex PCR, then size selection and purification. The libraries underwent paired-end sequencing with 100 bp reads on an Illumina HiSeq2000. The study's own analysis went as follows. SOAPnuke was used to process the reads, removing any read that contained adapters or uncalled bases, had a mean Phred below 15, or lacked an exact match to the constant primer or identifier. High-quality paired reads were merged with COPE v1.2.5. Unique nucleotide sequences were defined as clonotypes and aligned to IMGT TRB V, D and J references using MiTCR v1.1. The analysis was limited to V-J combinations with a frequency above 0.0001, which together covered roughly 99% of repertoires. For each V-J combination, a TCR clonal expansion and chaos score was defined as F50 clonal expansion divided by the chaos observed in the TCRdist matrix. Welch's t-statistics and random forest were used to reduce features to 13 V-J combinations, which were fed into a naive Bayes classifier. The Morisita-Horn index was used to measure how similar the thyroid and blood repertoires were. TCRdb passed the public sequencing reads through fastp at Q25 and MiXCR, retaining productive beta sequences. Entries are consolidated by CDR3 protein sequence, retaining the most common genes and DNA. TCRdb's processing, not the authors' own work, is the source of the V and J calls. Here the sample has fewer than 350,000 distinct CDR3 sequences; 15% to 20% occur a single time. About 12% of the sample rests with the top ten.

Ophthalmopathy patients had moderately to severely active disease, Clinical Activity Score of at least 3, NOSPECS grade of at least 4, and disease duration under 3 months. Patients were excluded if they had other autoimmune diseases, uncontrolled infections, pregnancy or lactation. Diagnosis was based on clinical symptoms, serum thyroxine, TRAb, thyroid ultrasound and orbital computed tomography. Ficoll-Paque density gradient centrifugation was used to isolate PBMCs from approximately 10 ml of fresh peripheral blood. Total RNA was extracted with Trizol reagent and quality-checked on an Agilent 2100 Bioanalyzer.

Material for sequencing was peripheral blood. The sequence derives from an adult man with Graves' ophthalmopathy. The chain links TRBV11-2 with TRBJ2-7; 11 bases in between match TRBD1. The DNA sequence is TGTGCCAGCAGCTTGGGGACAGGGGGTAACGAGCAGTACTTC. Its product reads: CASSLGTGGNEQYF. Outside the CDR3, residues come from the reference TRBV11-2 and TRBJ2-7 proteins, so the full variable domain is: EAGVAQSPRYKIIEKRQSVAFWCNPISGHATLYWYQQILGQGPKLLIQFQNNGVVDDSQLPKDRFSAERLKGVDSTLKIQPAKLEDSAVYLCASSLGTGGNEQYFGPGTRLTVT.